These 19 T cell receptor beta chains originate from one sample sequenced in a study of blood T cell repertoires in COVID-19 (dated by TCRdb to 2018 to 2020). To prepare the library, the immunoSEQ multiplex PCR assay was applied. Here the immuneACCESS table is served through TCRdb, limited to in-frame sequences with V and J called. Missing clones are a known gap in these copies; in checked studies unresolved V genes cover under half, and the rest lacks a known reason. This sample is represented by approximately 16,000 clones; around 87% of them were singletons. 40% to 60% of the sample rests with the top ten. Sequenced sample: peripheral blood. Every receptor here comes from a man in his sixties with acute or convalescent COVID-19.

The V gene is TRBV5-1, the J gene TRBJ1-1; 9 positions match TRBD1. The CDR3 loop spans 15 amino acids. CDR1 is SGHRS, CDR2 YFSETQ, per germline. The ends lost 2 bases at V and 0 bases at J; junction bases unmatched: 2. In nucleotides, the CDR3 is TGCGCCAGCAGCTTTACAGGGGGCATGAACACTGAAGCTTTCTTT. It specifies CASSFTGGMNTEAFF. The full variable domain, rest sourced from reference TRBV5-1 and TRBJ1-1, is KAGVTQTPRYLIKTRGQQVTLSCSPISGHRSVSWYQQTPGQGLQFLFEYFSETQRNKGNFPGRFSGRQFSNSRSEMNVSTLELGDSALYLCASSFTGGMNTEAFFGQGTRLTVV.

The chain uses TRBV5-1 and TRBJ2-2; 12 bases match TRBD2. V dropped 0 bases and J dropped 0; count of bases not matched to a gene: 3. The CDR3 is 18 amino acids. Germline V CDR1 and CDR2: SGHRS, YFSETQ. CDR3 in DNA: TGCGCCAGCAGCTTGGGACTAGCGGGGGCCGCGAACACCGGGGAGCTGTTTTTT. Its protein product is CASSLGLAGAANTGELFF.

The chain carries TRBV30 and TRBJ2-7; 7 bases fit TRBD2. The junction had 10 bases not matched to a gene; V was cut back by 5 bases and J by 6 bases. Looked up from germline, CDR1 is GTSNPN and CDR2 is SVGIG (reference sequence). The length of the CDR3 is 13 residues. The CDR3 DNA is TGTGCCTGGGCCGGGACTACACTCTCCGAGCAGTACTTC. Its translation: CAWAGTTLSEQYF.

This sequence joins TRBV10-3 and TRBJ2-2, with 7 positions matching TRBD2. The CDR3 is 15 amino acids. Germline CDR1 reads ENHRY; CDR2 reads SYGVKD. V dropped 7 bases and J dropped 4; count of bases not matched to a gene: 9. This CDR3 is CAIKALADTTGELFF. The CDR3 nucleotides read TGTGCCATCAAAGCGCTAGCGGACACCACCGGGGAGCTGTTTTTT.

This clone was counted a single time. The V and J genes are TRBV28 and TRBJ1-1, with D unresolved. Looked up from germline, CDR1 is MDHEN and CDR2 is SYDVKM. The CDR3 runs to 12 residues. Trimming took 8 bases from V and 4 from J, leaving 11 bases between them. CDR3 residues: CASGNFLTEAFF. The CDR3 DNA reads as TGTGCCAGCGGTAACTTCCTCACTGAAGCTTTCTTT.

V gene TRBV6-5 combines with J gene TRBJ2-1; 10 bases align to TRBD2. Germline V gives CDR1 MNHEY, CDR2 SVGAGI. The CDR3 is 15 residues long. V dropped 5 bases and J dropped 1; count of bases not matched to a gene: 2. The CDR3 spells CASSLLAGSYNEQFF. In DNA form, the CDR3 reads TGTGCCAGCAGTCTACTAGCGGGATCCTACAATGAGCAGTTCTTC.

The genes are TRBV7-2 and TRBJ2-7; 7 nucleotides line up with TRBD1. The CDR3 covers 17 residues. Trimming took 1 base from V and 2 from J; bases not matched to a gene: 11. Germline lookup yields CDR1 SGHTA and CDR2 FQGNSA. CDR3 loop: CASSLGTGTAGPYEQYF. As DNA, the CDR3 is TGTGCCAGCAGCTTAGGGACCGGGACAGCAGGCCCCTACGAGCAGTACTTC.

The chain recombines TRBV3-1 (or the pseudogene TRBV3-2) with TRBJ2-7, with a possible D match to TRBD1 (7 bases). Germline assignment: CDR1 LGHDT and CDR2 YNNKEL (reference sequence). The CDR3 length is 15 residues. V gave up 2 bases and J gave up 0 bases, with 11 bases separating them. CDR3 sequence reads: CASSQRQGGSYEQYF. The CDR3 DNA is TGTGCCAGCAGCCAAAGACAGGGAGGCTCCTACGAGCAGTACTTC.

The V gene is TRBV5-1, the J gene TRBJ2-3; D may be TRBD1 (5 bases). The germline gives CDR1 SGHRS, CDR2 YFSETQ. The CDR3 is 14 amino acids. Trimming left V 6 bases short and J 4 bases short, with 15 bases between. CDR3 protein: CASNLAMGPDTQYF. In DNA form, the CDR3 reads TGCGCCAGCAACTTAGCAATGGGGCCAGATACGCAGTATTTT.

This clone was observed a single time. The rearrangement uses TRBV7-9 and TRBJ2-1; D perhaps matches TRBD2 (6 bases). CDR1 is SEHNR and CDR2 is FQNEAQ in the germline V gene (reference sequence). Trimming shortened V by 7 bases and J by 8 bases, and 18 bases separated the two germline ends. This CDR3 is built from 14 residues. The CDR3 sequence is CASITPGAWDEQFF. The CDR3, as DNA: TGTGCCAGCATCACGCCGGGAGCGTGGGATGAGCAGTTCTTC.

The chain has TRBV28 and TRBJ1-1; D gene uncertain. Per germline, CDR1 MDHEN and CDR2 SYDVKM. There are 14 residues in the CDR3. Trimming took 4 bases from V and 1 from J, leaving 10 bases between them. CDR3 in amino acids: CASSSAGSNTEAFF. The CDR3 DNA sequence: TGTGCCAGCAGTTCGGCCGGGTCGAACACTGAAGCTTTCTTT.

This clone appeared a few times. V and J are TRBV15 and TRBJ1-5; no clear D. CDR1 and CDR2 (germline): LNHNV, YYDKDF (reference sequence). This CDR3 spans 14 amino acids. Trimming removed 7 bases from V and 4 bases from J, with 14 bases in between. The CDR3 spells CATNDNRGNQPQHF. Written as DNA, the CDR3 is TGTGCCACCAACGACAACCGAGGGAATCAGCCCCAGCATTTT.

CDR3 bases: TGTGCCAGCCGCGACCGCACGACCCACGCGGACTTGGACACCGGGGAGCTGTTTTTT. This sequence encodes CASRDRTTHADLDTGELFF. The V and J genes are TRBV27 and TRBJ2-2; TRBD2 might be the D (5 bases). V dropped 8 bases and J dropped 3 bases, with 28 bases sitting between them. Germline-derived CDR1 and CDR2 are MNHEY and SMNVEV (reference sequence). The CDR3 loop spans 19 amino acids.

This rearrangement joins TRBV12-5 to TRBJ1-1; perhaps TRBD1 as D (6 bases). This CDR3 contains 14 residues. CDR1 LGHNT and CDR2 FRNRAP come from the germline V gene. With 6 bases removed from V and 4 bases from J, the gap between germline ends came to 15 bases. The CDR3 sequence is CASGPPGDRTEAFF. In DNA, the CDR3 is TGTGCTAGTGGACCCCCAGGGGATCGCACTGAAGCTTTCTTT.

This chain uses TRBV6-5 with TRBJ2-1, with 16 bases matching TRBD2. Germline CDR1 is MNHEY and CDR2 is SVGAGI. Trimming took 2 bases from V and 6 from J; bases not matched to a gene: 1. This CDR3 comprises 16 residues. The CDR3 bases are TGTGCCAGCAGTTACGGGACTAGCGGGGGGGCCAATGAGCAGTTCTTC. Translating it yields CASSYGTSGGANEQFF.

The gene calls are TRBV11-2 and TRBJ2-2; D possibly corresponds to TRBD2 (5 bases). Trimming pared 5 bases from V and 0 bases from J, leaving 10 bases between. Germline CDR1 and CDR2: SGHAT and FQNNGV. This CDR3 is 15 amino acids long. The CDR3 loop reads CASSRMRANTGELFF. CDR3 in DNA: TGTGCCAGCAGCCGTATGAGGGCGAACACCGGGGAGCTGTTTTTT.

This chain connects TRBV29-1 to TRBJ2-3, with D hard to call. This CDR3 is 12 amino acids long. From germline, CDR1 is SQVTM and CDR2 ANQGSEA. Trimming shortened V by 0 bases and J by 2 bases, and 3 bases separated the two germline ends. CDR3 protein: CSVEDSTDTQYF. The CDR3, as DNA: TGCAGCGTTGAAGACTCCACAGATACGCAGTATTTT.

This clone was recorded only once. CDR3 nucleotide sequence: TGTGCCAGCAGCCAAGTACTAGCGGACACCGGGGAGCTGTTTTTT. Protein sequence: CASSQVLADTGELFF. J is TRBJ2-2 and V is TRBV3-1 (or the pseudogene TRBV3-2); TRBD2 aligns across 8 bases. Germline V lookup: CDR1 LGHDT, CDR2 YNNKEL (reference sequence). V was clipped by 1 base and J by 3 bases; unmatched bases: 1. CDR3 length equals 15 residues.

The chain joins TRBV30 to TRBJ1-1, with TRBD1 matching 7 bases. Trimming took 2 bases from V and 1 from J; bases not matched to a gene: 4. Germline V gene data show CDR1 as GTSNPN and CDR2 as SVGIG (reference sequence). The CDR3 sequence is 14 residues long. The CDR3 nucleotides read TGTGCCTGGAGTCTCCGGGACAGGAACACTGAAGCTTTCTTT. Translation gives CAWSLRDRNTEAFF.